This is a list of T cell receptor beta chains from one sample in a study of Ad26.COV2.S vaccination and SARS-CoV-2 variants. Profiling relied on immunoSEQ multiplex PCR, and the TCRdb table lists in-frame clones only, not all of them. The sample contains hundreds of thousands of clones, about 93% of which appear only once. Sequencing used peripheral blood, obtained in a trial of Ad26.COV2.S vaccine versus placebo. The receptor set was obtained from a person between 18 and 60 years old who received the Ad26.COV2.S COVID-19 vaccine or a placebo. The CDR3 runs from the conserved cysteine through the conserved F or W. Each record gives: clone size, J gene, D gene, V gene, CDR3 DNA, CDR3 protein. A D gene is named only where the DNA matches it firmly. Some rows mark clone size as missing; the rest say once, few, many or name a class of expanded clone.

NA | TRBJ2-5 | TRBD2 | TRBV9 | TGTGCCAGCAGCGAGGGCAATTTAGCGGGAGGGCCGGGGGAGACCCAGTACTTC | CASSEGNLAGGPGETQYF
once | TRBJ1-1 | NA | TRBV18 | TGTGCCAGCTCACCACCGAGGGGGAACACTGAAGCTTTCTTT | CASSPPRGNTEAFF
NA | TRBJ2-3 | NA | TRBV5-1 | TGCGCCAGCAGCTTGGGTACTAGTGAGGGCGCAGATACGCAGTATTTT | CASSLGTSEGADTQYF
NA | TRBJ1-2 | TRBD1 | TRBV4-3 | TGCGCCAGCAGCCAAGATCTCCAGGGACAGGGAGGCTATGGCTACACCTTC | CASSQDLQGQGGYGYTF
NA | TRBJ2-3 | NA | TRBV7-3 | TGTGCCAGCAGCAAACAGGGAGGAGGCACAGATACGCAGTATTTT | CASSKQGGGTDTQYF
NA | TRBJ1-1 | NA | TRBV28 | TGTGCCAGCAGCTTAAGGGGGGTGTGGGGCAGGTCGGACACTGAAGCTTTCTTT | CASSLRGVWGRSDTEAFF
many | TRBJ2-2 | NA | TRBV2 | TGTGCCAGCAGTGAAGCCGGGGGGGAGCTGTTTTTT | CASSEAGGELFF
NA | TRBJ1-5 | NA | TRBV2 | TGTGCCAGCAGACCGGGGGGGAATCAGCCCCAGCATTTT | CASRPGGNQPQHF
NA | TRBJ1-4 | NA | TRBV5-1 | TGCGCCAGCAGCTTGAGGGGGGCCGATGAAAAACTGTTTTTT | CASSLRGADEKLFF
few | TRBJ2-2 | NA | TRBV11-2 | TGTGCCAGCAGCCCCGCAGGTACCGGGGAGCTGTTTTTT | CASSPAGTGELFF
NA | TRBJ2-1 | TRBD1 | TRBV3-1/TRBV3-2 | TGTGCCAGCAGCCAAGAGACAGGGGTCCTTAGTACCTACAATGAGCAGTTCTTC | CASSQETGVLSTYNEQFF
NA | TRBJ2-7 | NA | TRBV29-1 | TGCAGCGTTCGGGTCTCAATCTACGAGCAGTACTTC | CSVRVSIYEQYF
NA | TRBJ2-1 | NA | TRBV15 | TGTGCCACCAGCAGAGTGTCGGGAGTGCACAATGAGCAGTTCTTC | CATSRVSGVHNEQFF
once | TRBJ1-6 | NA | TRBV30 | TGTGCCTGGAGTGTCCGGGGGGCGCGGATCAATTCACCCCTCCACTTT | CAWSVRGARINSPLHF
NA | TRBJ2-2 | NA | TRBV12-3/TRBV12-4 | TGTGCCAGCAGTTTCCTGCCCGGGGAGCTGTTTTTT | CASSFLPGELFF
once | TRBJ2-1 | NA | TRBV5-6 | TGTGCCAGCAGCTTGAGAGGGGGAGCCTACAATGAGCAGTTCTTC | CASSLRGGAYNEQFF
NA | TRBJ2-7 | TRBD1 | TRBV6-2/TRBV6-3 | TGTGCCAGCAGTCACTTCCGGGACAGGGACGACTACGAGCAGTACTTC | CASSHFRDRDDYEQYF
NA | TRBJ1-6 | NA | TRBV3-1/TRBV3-2 | TGTGCCAGCAGCCAAGGGGTCTTCTCCTATAATTCACCCCTCCACTTT | CASSQGVFSYNSPLHF
NA | TRBJ1-2 | NA | TRBV10-1 | TGCGCCAGCAGTGCCGGTCTCGGATATGGCTACACCTTC | CASSAGLGYGYTF
NA | TRBJ1-5 | TRBD1 | TRBV7-3 | TGTGCCAGCAGCAAGGGACAGGGGGGGCCCCAGCATTTT | CASSKGQGGPQHF
NA | TRBJ1-2 | TRBD1 | TRBV9 | TGTGCCAGCAGCCCCCGGACAGGGTCCTATGGCTACACCTTC | CASSPRTGSYGYTF
NA | TRBJ2-7 | NA | TRBV4-3 | TGCGCCAGCAGCCAAGATCTGGACACTAACTCCTACGAGCAGTACTTC | CASSQDLDTNSYEQYF
NA | TRBJ2-1 | TRBD2 | TRBV28 | TGTGCCAGCAAAAGGGGACTAGCGAAAAACCCCTCCTACAATGAGCAGTTCTTC | CASKRGLAKNPSYNEQFF
NA | TRBJ2-2 | TRBD1 | TRBV19 | TGTGCCAGTAGTCGGACAGGGACCGGGGAGCTGTTTTTT | CASSRTGTGELFF
NA | TRBJ1-3 | NA | TRBV4-1 | TGCGCCAGCAGCCAAGGTTTGGCCTTAGACTCTGGAAACACCATATATTTT | CASSQGLALDSGNTIYF
NA | TRBJ2-7 | TRBD2 | TRBV7-9 | TGTGCCAGCAGCTTAGCGGGCGGGAGAGACACCTACGAGCAGTACTTC | CASSLAGGRDTYEQYF
NA | TRBJ1-5 | NA | TRBV30 | TGTGCCTGGACGCCTGGGGCGCAGGGTCAGCCCCAGCATTTT | CAWTPGAQGQPQHF
NA | TRBJ2-6 | TRBD2 | TRBV18 | TGTGCCAGCTCGGGGACTAGCGCGCCGTCTGGGGCCAACGTCCTGACTTTC | CASSGTSAPSGANVLTF
once | TRBJ1-2 | NA | TRBV7-9 | TGTGCCAGCAGCTTAGCAGACCTTGTAGCTAACTATGGCTACACCTTC | CASSLADLVANYGYTF
NA | TRBJ2-1 | NA | TRBV5-4 | TGTGCCAGCAGCTTGCTTGGGAGGTACAATGAGCAGTTCTTC | CASSLLGRYNEQFF
NA | TRBJ2-3 | TRBD1 | TRBV19 | TGTGCCAGTAGTCTAGGGACAGGGACAGATACGCAGTATTTT | CASSLGTGTDTQYF
NA | TRBJ2-5 | TRBD1 | TRBV7-2 | TGTGCCACCAAACAGGGGGCGTTGGCGAAGACCCAGTACTTC | CATKQGALAKTQYF
NA | TRBJ2-1 | TRBD2 | TRBV28 | TGTGCCAGCAGTTTTTCGACTAGCGGTAACAATGAGCAGTTCTTC | CASSFSTSGNNEQFF
NA | TRBJ1-1 | TRBD1 | TRBV9 | TGTGCCAGCAGCGTAGGGTGGGGGCTGGCGACAGGGGGAATAGTCGGGACTGAAGCTTTCTTT | CASSVGWGLATGGIVGTEAFF
once | TRBJ1-5 | TRBD1 | TRBV25-1 | TGTGCCAGCAGCGACAGGGGACGCAATCAGCCCCAGCATTTT | CASSDRGRNQPQHF
NA | TRBJ1-3 | NA | TRBV7-2 | TGTGCCAGCAGCTACAATTTAGAGACAGGCCCCCGATCTGGAAACACCATATATTTT | CASSYNLETGPRSGNTIYF